This T cell receptor beta chain was observed in a study of CD8+ T cells in alopecia areata. Whole-study findings and limits: Lesional scalp, especially alopecia totalis/universalis, showed higher clonality than normal scalp. Possibly because of HLA-related factors, TCR sharing was less clear across patients than in mice.

As to treatment: oral pan-JAK inhibitor, 5-10 mg twice daily. CDR1 is MNHEY and CDR2 is SVGAGI in the germline V gene. The V segment lost 2 bases and the J segment 7 bases; nucleotides outside the gene matches: 14. The CDR3 covers 16 residues. The sequencing template was cDNA reverse transcribed from extracted RNA. Repertoires were generated with immunoSEQ multiplex PCR, while TCRdb's copy carries only in-frame clones and drops some. The sample includes roughly 280,000 clones, roughly 63% seen only once; the top ten take more than 0.85%. Concerning this clone: The antigen remains undetermined.

The chain employs TRBV6-5 and TRBJ2-7; 7 bases line up with TRBD1. This TCR was recovered from a human donor with alopecia areata. Material: CD4+ T cells sorted from blood, obtained around week 53, from a patient treated with tofacitinib. CDR3: CASSYGRGTASGEQYF. CDR3 DNA: TGTGCCAGCAGTTACGGTAGAGGGACAGCCTCCGGGGAGCAGTACTTC.